Sequencing of this T cell receptor (beta chain) was carried out in a study of blood T cells in healthy people across ages. Study results and caveats: There were more naive CD4+ cells and higher diversity in long-lived donors than in aged donors. Observed TCR beta diversity per million T cells went down as age went up. This fall followed a roughly linear course with age.

Through a sample-barcoded 5' primer and a J-beta primer mix, a second PCR was run for about 6 to 12 cycles. TCRdb processed the 5' RACE reads anew with MiXCR; each CDR3 protein has one entry. The table lists some 1.4 million distinct CDR3 sequences, around 39% of them singletons. Germline V lookup: CDR1 ENHRY, CDR2 SYGVKD. This CDR3 comprises 13 residues. J lost 13 bases, V lost 4 bases, and 9 bases had no gene match. Extraction yielded at least 6 micrograms of total RNA per sample. A few counts support this clonotype. What it binds is not known. The sequenced material came from blood. This chain joins TRBV10-3 and TRBJ2-1; 8 positions agree with TRBD1. The TCR was taken from a woman aged 18-30 years in good health. The CDR3 bases are TGTGCCATCAGTGGGACAGGGACAGAGACCCAGTTCTTC. Translated: CAISGTGTETQFF.